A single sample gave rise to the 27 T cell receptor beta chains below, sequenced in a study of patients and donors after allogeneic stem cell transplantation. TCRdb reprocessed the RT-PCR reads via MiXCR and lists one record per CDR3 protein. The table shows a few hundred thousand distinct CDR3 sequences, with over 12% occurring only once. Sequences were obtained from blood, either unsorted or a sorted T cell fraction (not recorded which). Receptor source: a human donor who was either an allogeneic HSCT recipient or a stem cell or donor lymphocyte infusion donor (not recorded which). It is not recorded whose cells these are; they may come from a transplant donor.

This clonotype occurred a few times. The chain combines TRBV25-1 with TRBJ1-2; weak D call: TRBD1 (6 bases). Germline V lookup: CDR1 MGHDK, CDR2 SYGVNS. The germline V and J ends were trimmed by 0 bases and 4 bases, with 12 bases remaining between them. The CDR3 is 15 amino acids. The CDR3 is CASSEYGGYIYGYTF. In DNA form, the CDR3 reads TGTGCCAGCAGTGAATACGGGGGCTATATCTATGGCTACACCTTC.

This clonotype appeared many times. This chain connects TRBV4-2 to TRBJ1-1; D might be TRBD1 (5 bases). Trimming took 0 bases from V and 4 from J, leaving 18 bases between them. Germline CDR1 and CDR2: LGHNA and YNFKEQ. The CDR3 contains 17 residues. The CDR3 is CASSQDPFSGRSTEAFF. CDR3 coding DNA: TGTGCCAGCAGCCAAGACCCTTTCTCGGGGCGGAGCACTGAAGCTTTCTTT.

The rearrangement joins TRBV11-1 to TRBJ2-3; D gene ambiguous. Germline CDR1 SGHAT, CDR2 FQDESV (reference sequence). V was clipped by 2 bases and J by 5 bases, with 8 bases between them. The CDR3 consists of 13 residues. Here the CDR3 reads CASSLIEVDTQYF. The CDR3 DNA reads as TGTGCCAGCAGCTTAATAGAGGTAGATACGCAGTATTTT.

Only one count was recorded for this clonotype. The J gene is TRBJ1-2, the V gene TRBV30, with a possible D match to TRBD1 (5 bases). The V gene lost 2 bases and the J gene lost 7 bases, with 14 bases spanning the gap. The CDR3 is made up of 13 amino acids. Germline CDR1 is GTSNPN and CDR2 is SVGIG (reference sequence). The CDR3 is CAWSTGGLLGYTF. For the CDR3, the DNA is TGTGCCTGGAGTACGGGGGGTCTGCTTGGCTACACCTTC.

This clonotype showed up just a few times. DNA of the CDR3: TGCGCCAGCAGCTCCGGTCTCTCTGGGGCCAACGTCCTGACTTTC. This codes for CASSSGLSGANVLTF. V gene TRBV5-1 combines with J gene TRBJ2-6; the D is unclear. This CDR3 has 15 amino acids. Trimming pared 3 bases from V and 0 bases from J, leaving 7 bases between. From germline, CDR1 is SGHRS and CDR2 YFSETQ.

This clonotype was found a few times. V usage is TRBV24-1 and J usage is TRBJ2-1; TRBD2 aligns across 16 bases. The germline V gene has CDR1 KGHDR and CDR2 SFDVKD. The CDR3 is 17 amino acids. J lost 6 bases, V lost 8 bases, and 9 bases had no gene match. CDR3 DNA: TGTGCCACCAAAGGGACTAGCGGGAGGGACTGGCGCAATGAGCAGTTCTTC. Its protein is CATKGTSGRDWRNEQFF.

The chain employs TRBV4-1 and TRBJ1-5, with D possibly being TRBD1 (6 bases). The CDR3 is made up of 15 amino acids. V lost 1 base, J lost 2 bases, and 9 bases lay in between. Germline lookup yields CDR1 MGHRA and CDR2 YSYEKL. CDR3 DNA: TGCGCCAGCAGCCAAGTACAGGGTGGCAATCAGCCCCAGCATTTT. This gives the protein CASSQVQGGNQPQHF.

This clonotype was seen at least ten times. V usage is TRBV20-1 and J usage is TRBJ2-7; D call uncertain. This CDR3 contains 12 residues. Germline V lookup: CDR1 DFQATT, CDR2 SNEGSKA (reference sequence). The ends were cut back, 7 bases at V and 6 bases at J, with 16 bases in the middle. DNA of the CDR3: TGCAGTGGAGAGTCCCATGTGGGCGAGCAGTACTTC. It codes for CSGESHVGEQYF.

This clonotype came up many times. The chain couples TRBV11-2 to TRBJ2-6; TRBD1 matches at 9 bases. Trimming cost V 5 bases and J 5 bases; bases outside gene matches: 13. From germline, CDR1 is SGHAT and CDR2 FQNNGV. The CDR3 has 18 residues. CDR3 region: CASSPTGTGSQRANVLTF. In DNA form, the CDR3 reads TGTGCCAGCAGCCCAACCGGGACAGGGTCACAGAGGGCCAACGTCCTGACTTTC.

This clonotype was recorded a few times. CDR3 loop: CAWSPRRGSSGNTIYF. DNA for the CDR3: TGTGCCTGGAGTCCAAGGCGGGGCAGCTCTGGAAACACCATATATTTT. The chain combines TRBV30 with TRBJ1-3; TRBD1 is a possible D gene (5 bases). Looked up from germline, CDR1 is GTSNPN and CDR2 is SVGIG (reference sequence). The CDR3 totals 16 residues. Trimming cost V 2 bases and J 0 bases, with 14 bases left between them.

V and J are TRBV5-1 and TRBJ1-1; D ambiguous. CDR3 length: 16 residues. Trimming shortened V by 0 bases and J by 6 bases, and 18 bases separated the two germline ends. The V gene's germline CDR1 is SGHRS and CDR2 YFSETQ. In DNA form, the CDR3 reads TGCGCCAGCAGCTTGGCCCTAGAATCCGTTGGGGCTGAAGCTTTCTTT. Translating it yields CASSLALESVGAEAFF.

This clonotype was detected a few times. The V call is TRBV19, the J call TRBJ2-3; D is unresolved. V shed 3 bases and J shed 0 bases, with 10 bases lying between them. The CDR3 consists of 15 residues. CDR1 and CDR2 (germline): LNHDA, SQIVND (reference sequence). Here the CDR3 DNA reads TGTGCCAGTAGTATTTCGCCGGTTAGCACAGATACGCAGTATTTT. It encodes CASSISPVSTDTQYF.

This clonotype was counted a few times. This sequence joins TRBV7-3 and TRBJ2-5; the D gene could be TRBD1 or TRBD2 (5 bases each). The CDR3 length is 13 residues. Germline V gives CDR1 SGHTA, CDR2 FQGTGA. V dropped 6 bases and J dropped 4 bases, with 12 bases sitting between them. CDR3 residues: CASSYGTGETQYF. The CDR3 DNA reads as TGTGCCAGCAGTTACGGGACCGGAGAGACCCAGTACTTC.

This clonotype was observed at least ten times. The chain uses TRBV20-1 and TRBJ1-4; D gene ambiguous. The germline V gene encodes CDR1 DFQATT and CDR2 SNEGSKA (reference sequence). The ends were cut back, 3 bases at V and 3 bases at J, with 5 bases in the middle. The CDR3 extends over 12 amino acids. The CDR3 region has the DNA TGCAGTGCTAGCCAGGCTAATGAAAAACTGTTTTTT. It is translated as CSASQANEKLFF.

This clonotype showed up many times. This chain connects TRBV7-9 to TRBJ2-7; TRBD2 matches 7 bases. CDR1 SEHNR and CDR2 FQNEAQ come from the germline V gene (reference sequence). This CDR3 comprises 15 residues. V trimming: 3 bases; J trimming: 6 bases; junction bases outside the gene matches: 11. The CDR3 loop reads CASSFEGGSSSEQYF. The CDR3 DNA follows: TGTGCCAGCAGCTTCGAGGGCGGGAGCTCTTCCGAGCAGTACTTC. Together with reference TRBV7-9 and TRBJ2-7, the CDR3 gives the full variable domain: DTGVSQNPRHKITKRGQNVTFRCDPISEHNRLYWYRQTLGQGPEFLTYFQNEAQLEKSRLLSDRFSAERPKGSFSTLEIQRTEQGDSAMYLCASSFEGGSSSEQYFGPGTRLTVT.

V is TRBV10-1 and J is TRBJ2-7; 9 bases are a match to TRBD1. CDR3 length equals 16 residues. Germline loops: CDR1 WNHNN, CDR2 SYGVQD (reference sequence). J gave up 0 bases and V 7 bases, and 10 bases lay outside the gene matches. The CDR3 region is CASISQGARSSYEQYF. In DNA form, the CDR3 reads TGCGCCAGCATATCACAGGGGGCCAGGAGCTCCTACGAGCAGTACTTC.

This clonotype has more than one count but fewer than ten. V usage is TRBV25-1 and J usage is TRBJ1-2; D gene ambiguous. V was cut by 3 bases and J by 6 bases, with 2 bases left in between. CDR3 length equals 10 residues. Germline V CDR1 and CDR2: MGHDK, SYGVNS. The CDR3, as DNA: TGTGCCAGCAGTGATCATGGCTACACCTTC. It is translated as CASSDHGYTF.

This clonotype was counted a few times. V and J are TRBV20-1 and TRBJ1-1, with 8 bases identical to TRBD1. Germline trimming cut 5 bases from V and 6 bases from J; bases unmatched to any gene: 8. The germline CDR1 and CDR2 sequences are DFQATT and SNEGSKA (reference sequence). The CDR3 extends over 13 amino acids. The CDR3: CSAYRDRQSEAFF. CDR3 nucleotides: TGCAGTGCTTACAGGGACAGGCAATCTGAAGCTTTCTTT.

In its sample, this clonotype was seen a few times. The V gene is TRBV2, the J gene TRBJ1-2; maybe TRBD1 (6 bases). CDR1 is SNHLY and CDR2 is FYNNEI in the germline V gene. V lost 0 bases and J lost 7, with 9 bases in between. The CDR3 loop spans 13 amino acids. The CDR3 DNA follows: TGTGCCAGCAGTGAAGCAAGGGGGGGTGGCTACACCTTC. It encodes CASSEARGGGYTF.

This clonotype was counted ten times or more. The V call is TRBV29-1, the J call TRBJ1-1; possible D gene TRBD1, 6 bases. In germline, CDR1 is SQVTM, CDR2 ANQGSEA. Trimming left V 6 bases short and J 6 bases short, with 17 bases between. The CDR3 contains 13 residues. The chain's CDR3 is CSVRLGAVAEAFF. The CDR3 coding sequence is TGCAGCGTCCGGCTGGGGGCAGTAGCTGAAGCTTTCTTT.

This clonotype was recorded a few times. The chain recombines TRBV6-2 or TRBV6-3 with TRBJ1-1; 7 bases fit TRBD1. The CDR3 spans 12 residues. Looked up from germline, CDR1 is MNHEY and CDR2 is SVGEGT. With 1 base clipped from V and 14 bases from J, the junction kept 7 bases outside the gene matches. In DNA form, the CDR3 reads TGTGCCAGCAGTTACTTCGGACAGGAAAAGTTCTTT. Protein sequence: CASSYFGQEKFF.

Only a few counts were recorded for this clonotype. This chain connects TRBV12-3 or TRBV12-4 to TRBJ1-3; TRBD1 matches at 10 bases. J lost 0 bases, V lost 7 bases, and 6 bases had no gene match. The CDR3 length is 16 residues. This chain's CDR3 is CASKRTGGISGNTIYF. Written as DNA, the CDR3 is TGTGCCAGCAAAAGGACAGGGGGAATCTCTGGAAACACCATATATTTT.

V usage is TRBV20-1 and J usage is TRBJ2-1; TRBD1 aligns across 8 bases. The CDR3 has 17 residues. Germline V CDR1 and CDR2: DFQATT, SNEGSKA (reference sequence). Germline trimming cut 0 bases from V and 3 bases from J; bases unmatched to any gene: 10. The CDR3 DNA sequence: TGCAGTGCTAGAGACCGGGCAGCCGGACAGGGCTACAATGAGCAGTTCTTC. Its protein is CSARDRAAGQGYNEQFF.

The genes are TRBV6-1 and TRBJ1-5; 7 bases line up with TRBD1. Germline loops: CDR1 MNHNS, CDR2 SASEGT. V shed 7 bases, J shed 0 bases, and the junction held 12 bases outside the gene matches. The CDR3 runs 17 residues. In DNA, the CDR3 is TGTGCCAGCAAGATGGACAGGTTCTCAAATAGCAATCAGCCCCAGCATTTT. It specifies CASKMDRFSNSNQPQHF.

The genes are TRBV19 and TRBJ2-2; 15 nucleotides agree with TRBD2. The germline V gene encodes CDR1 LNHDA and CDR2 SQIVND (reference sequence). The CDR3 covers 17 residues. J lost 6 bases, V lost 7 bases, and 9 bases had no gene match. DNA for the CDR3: TGTGCCAGTACCACAATCGGACTAGCGGGGGGGGCCGGGGAGCTGTTTTTT. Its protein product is CASTTIGLAGGAGELFF.

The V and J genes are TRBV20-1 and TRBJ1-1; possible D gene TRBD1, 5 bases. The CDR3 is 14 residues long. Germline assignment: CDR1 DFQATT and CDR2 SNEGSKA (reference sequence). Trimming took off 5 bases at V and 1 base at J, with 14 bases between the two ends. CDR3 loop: CSAEIWRGNTEAFF. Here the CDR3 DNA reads TGCAGTGCTGAAATATGGAGGGGGAACACTGAAGCTTTCTTT.

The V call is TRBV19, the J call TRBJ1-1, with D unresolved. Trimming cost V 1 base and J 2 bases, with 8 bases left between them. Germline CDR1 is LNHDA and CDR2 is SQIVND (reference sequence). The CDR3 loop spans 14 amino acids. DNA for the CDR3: TGTGCCAGTAGTATAGTAGGTAGTAACACTGAAGCTTTCTTT. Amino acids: CASSIVGSNTEAFF.